The present T cell receptor (beta chain) was sequenced within a study of blood T cell repertoires in COVID-19. Study information: Samples of COVID-19 (acute and convalescent) were obtained from the United States, Italy and Spain. Sources were T cells, B-cell-depleted T cells, or PBMCs; the material itself was cDNA or gDNA.

The CDR3 loop spans 16 amino acids. The J segment lost 2 bases and the V segment lost 0 bases, leaving 5 bases of the junction unmatched. Germline CDR1 and CDR2: SGDLS and YYNGEE. Original data processing: Reference gene primer amplification gave nucleated cell count estimates. The repertoire was sequenced with immunoSEQ multiplex PCR; TCRdb's copy has only in-frame clones and lacks some. D and trimming come from the DNA, and the V and J calls and clone size come from that table. The table has 150,000 to 200,000 clones, 80% to 90% seen once. This receptor was identified in a man in his fifties with active or convalescent COVID-19. Sequencing used peripheral blood. This rearrangement joins TRBV9 to TRBJ2-1; 7 bases line up with TRBD1. CDR3 sequence (DNA): TGTGCCAGCAGCGTAGGAGGGACAGATACCTACAATGAGCAGTTCTTC. Protein product: CASSVGGTDTYNEQFF.